This T cell receptor beta chain came from a study of blood T cell repertoires in COVID-19. Study overall: Samples taken during acute and convalescent COVID-19 were collected in the United States, Italy and Spain. T cells, B-cell-depleted T cells, or PBMCs supplied cDNA or gDNA.

CDR1 and CDR2 from the germline V gene are LNHDA and SQIVND (reference sequence). The CDR3 has 15 residues. Trimming took off 6 bases at V and 2 bases at J, with 15 bases between the two ends. Methods used by the authors: Cell counts per sample came from amplifying reference gene primers. Generated by immunoSEQ multiplex PCR, the TCRdb table keeps only in-frame clones and is missing some. V and J calls plus clone size are reproduced from that table; the DNA served to infer D and trimming. Here the sample spans some 250,000 clones, approximately 86% being singletons. Sequences were obtained from peripheral blood. The chain is built from TRBV19 and TRBJ2-3; D is perhaps TRBD2 (5 bases). This receptor was taken from a woman aged 70-85 years with active or convalescent COVID-19. CDR3 bases: TGTGCCAGTAGGGGCACTAGTTTTGTCACAGATACGCAGTATTTT. This translates into CASRGTSFVTDTQYF.